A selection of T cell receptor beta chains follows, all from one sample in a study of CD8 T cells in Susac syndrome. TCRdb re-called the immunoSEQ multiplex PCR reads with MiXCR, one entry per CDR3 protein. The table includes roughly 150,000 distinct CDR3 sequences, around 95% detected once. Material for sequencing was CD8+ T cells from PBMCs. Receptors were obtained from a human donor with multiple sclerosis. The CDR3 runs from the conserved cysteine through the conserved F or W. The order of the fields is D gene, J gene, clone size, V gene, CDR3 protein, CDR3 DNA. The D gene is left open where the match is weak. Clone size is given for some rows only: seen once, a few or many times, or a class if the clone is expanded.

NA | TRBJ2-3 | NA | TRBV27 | CASSQGDSSTDTQYF | TGTGCCAGCAGCCAAGGGGACTCTAGCACAGATACGCAGTATTTT
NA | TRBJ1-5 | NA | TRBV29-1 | CSVPSGKLTRPLQPQHF | TGCAGCGTCCCCAGCGGGAAGCTCACACGGCCGCTTCAGCCCCAGCATTTT
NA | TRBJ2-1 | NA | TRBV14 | CASSHRRNEQFF | TGTGCCAGCAGCCACCGACGGAATGAGCAGTTCTTC
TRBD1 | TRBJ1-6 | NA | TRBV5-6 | CASSLGTGASPLHF | TGTGCCAGCAGCTTGGGGACAGGGGCTTCACCCCTCCACTTT
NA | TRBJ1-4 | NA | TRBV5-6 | CASSWDQEKLFF | TGTGCCAGCAGCTGGGATCAAGAAAAACTGTTTTTT
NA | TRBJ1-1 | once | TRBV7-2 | CASSLDMWQMNTEAFF | TGTGCCAGCAGCTTAGATATGTGGCAGATGAACACTGAAGCTTTCTTT
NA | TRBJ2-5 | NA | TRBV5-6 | CASGPGTQETQYF | TGTGCCAGCGGCCCGGGGACCCAAGAGACCCAGTACTTC
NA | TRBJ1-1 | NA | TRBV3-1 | CASSLGRYTEAFF | TGTGCCAGCAGCCTAGGCCGGTACACTGAAGCTTTCTTT
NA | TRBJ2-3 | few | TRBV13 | CASSFPGADTQYF | TGTGCCAGCAGCTTTCCCGGGGCAGATACGCAGTATTTT
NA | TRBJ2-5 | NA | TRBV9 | CASSPEGLRETQYF | TGTGCCAGCAGCCCAGAAGGACTGCGAGAGACCCAGTACTTC
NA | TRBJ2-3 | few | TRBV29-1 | CSAPGYTQYF | TGCAGTGCCCCGGGATATACGCAGTATTTT
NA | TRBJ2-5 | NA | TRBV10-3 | CAIGAGQETQYF | TGTGCCATCGGTGCGGGACAAGAGACCCAGTACTTC
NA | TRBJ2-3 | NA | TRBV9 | CASSVEGGQSTDTQYF | TGTGCCAGCAGCGTAGAGGGGGGACAGAGCACAGATACGCAGTATTTT
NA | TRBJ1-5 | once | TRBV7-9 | CASSLEGGQQPQHF | TGTGCCAGCAGCTTAGAGGGAGGTCAACAGCCCCAGCATTTT
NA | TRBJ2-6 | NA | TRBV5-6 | CASSLLPGSGANVLTF | TGTGCCAGCAGCTTGCTCCCGGGCTCTGGGGCCAACGTCCTGACTTTC
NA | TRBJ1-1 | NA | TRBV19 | CASSSMEGLSTEAFF | TGTGCCAGTAGTTCCATGGAGGGGCTGAGCACTGAAGCTTTCTTT
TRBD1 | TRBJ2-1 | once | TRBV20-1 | CSAQTWRDRGVNEQFF | TGCAGTGCTCAGACCTGGAGGGACAGGGGGGTCAATGAGCAGTTCTTC
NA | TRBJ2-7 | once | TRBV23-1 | CASSHSRPSISYEQYF | TGCGCCAGCAGTCACTCCAGGCCAAGCATCTCCTACGAGCAGTACTTC
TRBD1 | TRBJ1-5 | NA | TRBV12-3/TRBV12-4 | CASGDRENQPQHF | TGTGCCAGCGGCGACAGGGAGAATCAGCCCCAGCATTTT
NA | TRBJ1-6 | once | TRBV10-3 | CAISESGGPNSPLHF | TGTGCCATCAGTGAGTCGGGAGGGCCCAATTCACCCCTCCACTTT
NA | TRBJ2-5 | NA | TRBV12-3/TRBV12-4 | CASSLVDRWEAETQYF | TGTGCCAGCAGTTTAGTGGATAGGTGGGAAGCGGAGACCCAGTACTTC
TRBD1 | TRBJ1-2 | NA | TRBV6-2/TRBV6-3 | CASCIGTGYGYTF | TGTGCCAGCTGTATCGGGACAGGCTATGGCTACACCTTC
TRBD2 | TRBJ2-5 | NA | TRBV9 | CASSAGGPEETQYF | TGTGCCAGCAGCGCGGGGGGGCCGGAGGAGACCCAGTACTTC
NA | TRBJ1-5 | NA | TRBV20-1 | CSAKQGIQPQHF | TGCAGTGCCAAACAGGGTATTCAGCCCCAGCATTTT
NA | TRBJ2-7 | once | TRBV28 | CASSLSTESSYEQYF | TGTGCCAGCAGTTTAAGCACAGAGAGCTCCTACGAGCAGTACTTC
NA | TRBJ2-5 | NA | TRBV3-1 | CASSQDELRGPRETQYF | TGTGCCAGCAGCCAAGATGAGTTGAGGGGACCAAGGGAGACCCAGTACTTC
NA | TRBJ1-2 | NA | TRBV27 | CASRNREPNYGYTF | TGTGCCAGCAGGAACAGGGAGCCTAACTATGGCTACACCTTC
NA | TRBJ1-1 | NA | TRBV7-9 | CASSLPLGPEAFF | TGTGCCAGCAGCTTACCCCTCGGACCTGAAGCTTTCTTT
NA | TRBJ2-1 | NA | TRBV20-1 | CSARDLLSGNEQFF | TGCAGTGCTAGAGATCTTCTTTCTGGGAATGAGCAGTTCTTC
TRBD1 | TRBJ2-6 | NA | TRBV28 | CASSYQGVGGANVLTF | TGTGCCAGCAGTTACCAGGGGGTTGGTGGGGCCAACGTCCTGACTTTC
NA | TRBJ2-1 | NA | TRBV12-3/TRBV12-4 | CASSPGLDNNEQFF | TGTGCCAGCAGTCCGGGGCTGGACAACAATGAGCAGTTCTTC
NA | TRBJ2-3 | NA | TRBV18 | CASSPTWSTDTQYF | TGTGCCAGCTCACCTACTTGGAGCACAGATACGCAGTATTTT
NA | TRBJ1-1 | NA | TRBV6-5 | CASSLSDSPGTEAFF | TGTGCCAGCAGTCTCTCGGACAGCCCGGGCACTGAAGCTTTCTTT
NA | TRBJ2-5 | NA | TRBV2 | CASSGATEETQYF | TGTGCCAGCAGTGGGGCAACAGAAGAGACCCAGTACTTC
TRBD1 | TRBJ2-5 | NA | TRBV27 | CASSHRGSQETQYF | TGTGCCAGCAGTCACAGGGGGTCCCAAGAGACCCAGTACTTC
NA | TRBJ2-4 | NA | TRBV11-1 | CASSRRGGENIQYF | TGTGCCAGCAGCCGAAGGGGGGGGGAAAACATTCAGTACTTC
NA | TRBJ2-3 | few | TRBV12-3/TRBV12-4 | CASRWTDTQYF | TGTGCCAGCAGGTGGACAGATACGCAGTATTTT
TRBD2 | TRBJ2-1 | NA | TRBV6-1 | CASIESGGLYNEQFF | TGTGCCAGCATTGAGAGCGGGGGGCTTTACAATGAGCAGTTCTTC
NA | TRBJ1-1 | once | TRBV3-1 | CASSPTMNTEAFF | TGTGCCAGCAGCCCGACGATGAACACTGAAGCTTTCTTT
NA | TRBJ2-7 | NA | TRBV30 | CAWSVGQAYEQYF | TGTGCCTGGAGTGTCGGTCAGGCCTACGAGCAGTACTTC
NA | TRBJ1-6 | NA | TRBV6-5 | CASSYRNSPLHF | TGTGCCAGCAGTTATCGGAATTCACCCCTCCACTTT
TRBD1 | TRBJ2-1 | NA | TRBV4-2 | CASNAGWDRGDEQFF | TGTGCCAGCAACGCAGGTTGGGACAGGGGCGATGAGCAGTTCTTC
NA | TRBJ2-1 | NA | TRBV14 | CASSQVRGRSYNEQFF | TGTGCCAGCAGCCAAGTTCGGGGGAGATCCTACAATGAGCAGTTCTTC
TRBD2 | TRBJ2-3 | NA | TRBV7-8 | CASSVGTIHTDTQYF | TGTGCCAGCAGCGTCGGGACTATTCACACAGATACGCAGTATTTT
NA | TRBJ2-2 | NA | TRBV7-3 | CASSSQTGFMTGELFF | TGTGCCAGCAGCTCACAGACAGGTTTTATGACCGGGGAGCTGTTTTTT
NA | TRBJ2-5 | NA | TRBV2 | CASSARALRQETQYF | TGTGCCAGCAGCGCCCGCGCCCTACGCCAAGAGACCCAGTACTTC
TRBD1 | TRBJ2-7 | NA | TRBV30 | CALDRGHEQYF | TGTGCCTTGGACAGGGGGCACGAGCAGTACTTC
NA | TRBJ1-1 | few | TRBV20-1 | CSASGMNTEAFF | TGCAGTGCTAGTGGGATGAACACTGAAGCTTTCTTT
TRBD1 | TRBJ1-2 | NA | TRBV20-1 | CSARDRGQYYGYTF | TGCAGTGCTAGAGACAGGGGGCAGTACTATGGCTACACCTTC
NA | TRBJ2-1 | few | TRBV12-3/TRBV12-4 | CASSSLGSYNEQFF | TGTGCCAGCAGTTCCCTAGGCTCCTACAATGAGCAGTTCTTC
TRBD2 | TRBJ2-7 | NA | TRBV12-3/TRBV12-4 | CASSLRSAGSEQYF | TGTGCCAGCAGTTTACGGTCAGCGGGGTCCGAGCAGTACTTC
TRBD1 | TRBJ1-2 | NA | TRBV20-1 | CSAGGQEYGYTF | TGCAGTGCGGGTGGACAGGAGTATGGCTACACCTTC
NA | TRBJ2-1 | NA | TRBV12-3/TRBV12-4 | CASSYQRYNEQFF | TGTGCCAGCAGTTATCAAAGGTACAATGAGCAGTTCTTC
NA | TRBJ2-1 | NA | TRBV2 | CASSEAGSEWEQFF | TGTGCCAGCAGTGAAGCGGGGTCCGAGTGGGAGCAGTTCTTC
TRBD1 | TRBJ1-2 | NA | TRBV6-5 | CASSYSGTGNYGYTF | TGTGCCAGCAGTTACTCGGGGACAGGGAACTATGGCTACACCTTC
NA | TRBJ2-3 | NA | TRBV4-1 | CASSQDGTSGHTDTQYF | TGCGCCAGCAGCCAAGATGGGACCAGCGGACACACAGATACGCAGTATTTT
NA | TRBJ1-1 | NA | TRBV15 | CATSRARVAMNTEAFF | TGTGCCACCAGCAGGGCCAGGGTGGCGATGAACACTGAAGCTTTCTTT
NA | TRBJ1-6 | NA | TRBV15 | CATSTELNSPLHF | TGTGCCACCAGCACCGAATTAAATTCACCCCTCCACTTT
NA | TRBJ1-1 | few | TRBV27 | CASSLFGNTEAFF | TGTGCCAGCAGTTTATTTGGGAACACTGAAGCTTTCTTT